These 10 T cell receptor beta chains originate from one sample sequenced in a study of T-cell memory formation after mild COVID-19. TCRdb used MiXCR to reprocess the 5' RACE reads, holding one entry per CDR3 protein. The table lists 300,000 to 350,000 distinct CDR3 sequences, about 13% of them singletons, with around 20% in the top ten. The specimen was PBMCs or a T cell subset sorted from them (not recorded which). All receptors derive from a man aged 18 to 29 who had mild COVID-19 (a few samples of this study predate the infection). Cell type and time point are not known.

This sequence joins TRBV18 and TRBJ2-1, with D unclear. CDR3 length: 12 residues. The V gene lost 1 base and the J gene lost 8 bases, with 6 bases spanning the gap. CDR1 KGHSH and CDR2 LQKENI come from the germline V gene. CDR3 nucleotide sequence: TGTGCCAGCTCACCACTCGGGCATGAGCAGTTCTTC. Residues: CASSPLGHEQFF.

This clonotype appeared a few times. The V call is TRBV12-3 or TRBV12-4, the J call TRBJ2-7; 11 bases are a match to TRBD2. V lost 1 base, J lost 6 bases, and 5 bases stayed unmatched. This CDR3 is built from 15 residues. The CDR3 is CASSLVAGGLGEQYV. The CDR3 DNA follows: TGTGCCAGCAGTTTAGTAGCGGGGGGGCTGGGCGAGCAGTACGTC.

The chain combines TRBV20-1 with TRBJ1-4, with D unresolved. With 1 base removed from V and 0 bases from J, the gap between germline ends came to 6 bases. Per the germline V gene, CDR1 is DFQATT and CDR2 is SNEGSKA (reference sequence). This CDR3 has 14 amino acids. CDR3 DNA: TGCAGTGCTAGAGCTCCCTCAACTAATGAAAAACTGTTTTTT. This encodes CSARAPSTNEKLFF.

This clonotype was seen only a few times. V and J are TRBV5-1 and TRBJ2-2; perhaps TRBD2 as D (6 bases). Trimming took off 7 bases at V and 1 base at J, with 14 bases between the two ends. The CDR3 runs to 15 residues. In germline, CDR1 is SGHRS, CDR2 YFSETQ. In nucleotides, the CDR3 is TGCGCCAGCCACTGGGTAGCGGAGAACACCGGGGAGCTGTTTTTT. This translates into CASHWVAENTGELFF.

The chain links TRBV29-1 to TRBJ2-1; D is unresolved. The V end was cut by 7 bases, the J end by 5 bases, with 6 bases between. The CDR3 sequence is 10 residues long. Germline-derived CDR1 and CDR2 are SQVTM and ANQGSEA. The CDR3 loop reads CSGRDNEQFF. The CDR3, as DNA: TGCAGCGGAAGGGACAATGAGCAGTTCTTC.

There are a few counts of this clonotype. This chain links TRBV5-1 with TRBJ1-1; TRBD1 matches at 7 bases. The CDR3 is made up of 14 amino acids. Germline V lookup: CDR1 SGHRS, CDR2 YFSETQ. Trimming took 6 bases from V and 4 from J; bases not matched to a gene: 9. CDR3 in amino acids: CASNTVGDSTEAFF. The DNA for the CDR3 is TGCGCCAGCAACACCGTGGGGGACAGCACTGAAGCTTTCTTT.

This clonotype was observed a handful of times. The gene calls are TRBV12-3 or TRBV12-4 and TRBJ1-5; D remains ambiguous. V shed 3 bases and J shed 4 bases, with 13 bases lying between them. CDR3 length equals 15 residues. The CDR3 sequence: CASSFSGFSNQPQHF. The CDR3 nucleotides read TGTGCCAGCAGTTTCTCCGGATTCTCTAATCAGCCCCAGCATTTT.

The J gene is TRBJ2-2, the V gene TRBV29-1; D is uncertain. V was clipped by 1 base and J by 1 base, with 4 bases between them. This CDR3 spans 13 amino acids. Germline CDR1 is SQVTM and CDR2 is ANQGSEA. The CDR3 is CSVEGVNTGELFF. CDR3 sequence (DNA): TGCAGCGTTGAAGGAGTGAACACCGGGGAGCTGTTTTTT.

This chain uses TRBV6-2 or TRBV6-3 with TRBJ1-3; D uncertain. This CDR3 comprises 12 residues. Trimming took 8 bases from V and 3 from J, leaving 8 bases between them. Looked up from germline, CDR1 is MNHEY and CDR2 is SVGEGT. The CDR3 region is CASFAFGNTIYF. DNA for the CDR3: TGTGCCAGCTTCGCATTTGGAAACACCATATATTTT.

This clonotype appeared a few times. The V and J genes are TRBV6-6 and TRBJ2-7; 7 positions agree with TRBD1. Trimming removed 6 bases from V and 2 bases from J; junction bases left unmatched: 10. CDR3 length: 15 residues. Germline V CDR1 and CDR2: MNHNY, SVGAGI (reference sequence). The CDR3 region is CASSRRDSRAYEQYV. The DNA for the CDR3 is TGTGCCAGCAGCCGCCGGGACAGTCGGGCCTACGAGCAGTACGTC.